The rows below give T cell receptor beta chains drawn from one sample of a study of CD8 T cells in Susac syndrome. MiXCR was run by TCRdb on the immunoSEQ multiplex PCR reads, yielding one entry per CDR3 protein. Of about 66,000 distinct CDR3 sequences in the sample, just under 95% were seen once. The sequencing sample was made of CD8+ T cells from PBMCs. These receptors came from a human donor with multiple sclerosis. CDR3s include the opening cysteine and the closing phenylalanine or tryptophan. A D gene is named only where the DNA matches it firmly. Expanded clones are given a class, and other clones once, few, many or no size at all.

j_call,d_call,clone_size,v_call,cdr3_nt,cdr3_aa
TRBJ1-5,NA,NA,TRBV15,TGTGCCACCAGCAGAAGGGCCGGGAATCAGCCCCAGCATTTT,CATSRRAGNQPQHF
TRBJ1-1,NA,NA,TRBV13,TGTGCCAGCAGCCTCAGGGATATGAACACTGAAGCTTTCTTT,CASSLRDMNTEAFF
TRBJ1-2,NA,NA,TRBV7-9,TGTGCCAGCATCGCGCGTGGAGGATGGGATGGCTACACCTTC,CASIARGGWDGYTF
TRBJ1-1,TRBD1,NA,TRBV3-1,TGTGCCAGCAGCCAATCAAGGACAGGGCGGATCGGTGAAGCTTTCTTT,CASSQSRTGRIGEAFF
TRBJ2-7,TRBD1,NA,TRBV7-9,TGTGCCATGAGGGGACAGGGCCCCTCCTACGAGCAGTACTTC,CAMRGQGPSYEQYF
TRBJ2-2,NA,NA,TRBV4-1,TGCGCCAGCAGCCACCAGGGGTTATACGGGGAGCTGTTTTTT,CASSHQGLYGELFF
TRBJ2-6,NA,NA,TRBV5-4,TGTGCCAGCAGCACGGACGGTGTCCTACCTGGGGCCAACGTCCTGACTTTC,CASSTDGVLPGANVLTF
TRBJ2-7,TRBD1,NA,TRBV27,TGTGCCAGCAGTGCGACAGGGGGCGAGCAGTACTTC,CASSATGGEQYF
TRBJ2-1,NA,NA,TRBV11-2,TGTGCCAGCACCCAGGGTTTCGGCAATGAGCAGTTCTTC,CASTQGFGNEQFF
TRBJ1-4,TRBD1,NA,TRBV4-3,TGCGCCAGCAGCCTGCAGGGGGATGAAAAACTGTTTTTT,CASSLQGDEKLFF
TRBJ1-1,TRBD1,NA,TRBV7-6,TGTGCCAGCAGCTATCGCAGGGGGGAAGCTTTCTTT,CASSYRRGEAFF
TRBJ2-2,TRBD2,NA,TRBV9,TGTGCCAGCAGCCCGAGTAGCGGGGGGGACGACACCGGGGAGCTGTTTTTT,CASSPSSGGDDTGELFF
TRBJ2-7,NA,NA,TRBV6-5,TGTGCCAGCAGTTACGTCGGCCCCTACGAGCAGTACTTC,CASSYVGPYEQYF
TRBJ2-7,TRBD1,NA,TRBV7-9,TGTGCCAGCAGCTCGCGGGACAGGGTAGACGAGCAGTACTTC,CASSSRDRVDEQYF
TRBJ2-3,NA,NA,TRBV29-1,TGCAGCGTTGAAGACTTGGAAGATACGCAGTATTTT,CSVEDLEDTQYF
TRBJ2-7,TRBD1,few,TRBV19,TGTGCCACCCCCGGGACAGGGCCGTACGAGCAGTACTTC,CATPGTGPYEQYF
TRBJ1-2,NA,NA,TRBV30,TGTGCCTGGAGTGAGGGGGATGGCTACACCTTC,CAWSEGDGYTF
TRBJ1-2,NA,once,TRBV28,TGTGCCAGCAGTTTAAATCGGTACGGCAGGCCGGTCTACACCTTC,CASSLNRYGRPVYTF
TRBJ2-1,NA,NA,TRBV7-9,TGTGCCAGCAGCTCACCCCAGGCGGGGCTAGGAGAGCAGTTCTTC,CASSSPQAGLGEQFF
TRBJ1-5,NA,NA,TRBV13,TGTGCCAGCAGCTCCAGGGGTTGGGATCAGCCCCAGCATTTT,CASSSRGWDQPQHF
TRBJ1-1,NA,NA,TRBV19,TGTGCCAGTGGACTCTTGAACGGTGAAGCCTTCTTT,CASGLLNGEAFF
TRBJ2-7,NA,NA,TRBV27,TGTGCCAGCAGTACAGCGGACGATTCCCCCTACGAGCAGTACTTC,CASSTADDSPYEQYF
TRBJ1-1,NA,NA,TRBV6-5,TGTGCCAGCAGTTATTTCGGAGGCGTCAACACTGAAGCTTTCTTT,CASSYFGGVNTEAFF
TRBJ1-2,TRBD1,few,TRBV6-1,TGTGCCAGCAGGACGACAGGGAACTATGGCTACACCTTC,CASRTTGNYGYTF
TRBJ1-5,NA,NA,TRBV28,TGTGCCAGCAGCTTCACCAAGGGTCAGCCCCAGCATTTT,CASSFTKGQPQHF
TRBJ2-5,NA,NA,TRBV2,TGTGCCAGCACTTGGGCCGGATTAGAGACCCAGTACTTC,CASTWAGLETQYF
TRBJ2-7,NA,NA,TRBV6-5,TGTGCCAGCAGTTACTCAAAGGACGAGCAGTACTTC,CASSYSKDEQYF
TRBJ2-7,NA,NA,TRBV3-1,TGTGCCAGCAGCTCACGACTAGTGAACCCCTACGAGCAGTACTTC,CASSSRLVNPYEQYF
TRBJ2-1,NA,NA,TRBV9,TGTGCCAGCAGCGTAAATTGGGGTCCGAGCTCCTACAATGAGCAGTTCTTC,CASSVNWGPSSYNEQFF
TRBJ2-5,NA,NA,TRBV27,TGTGCCAGCAGTGCCCCACCGGGGTACCAAGAGACCCAGTACTTC,CASSAPPGYQETQYF
TRBJ2-7,NA,NA,TRBV30,TGTGCCTGGAGTGTTTTAGGGAGCGAGCAGTACTTC,CAWSVLGSEQYF
TRBJ2-5,NA,NA,TRBV3-1,TGTGCCAGCAGCCAAGACCCAGCAGGGTCACAAGAGACCCAGTACTTC,CASSQDPAGSQETQYF
TRBJ2-3,TRBD1,NA,TRBV6-5,TGTGCCAGCAGTTACGGGGACAGAAGCACAGATACGCAGTATTTT,CASSYGDRSTDTQYF
TRBJ1-2,TRBD1,once,TRBV29-1,TGCAGCGTTGAAGTGGTGACAGGGAGTTTGGCCTATGGCTACACCTTC,CSVEVVTGSLAYGYTF
TRBJ2-7,NA,NA,TRBV20-1,TGCAGTGCCCCGGATATATCGACAGAACTAAACTCCTACGAGCAGTACTTC,CSAPDISTELNSYEQYF
TRBJ1-2,TRBD1,once,TRBV28,TGTGCCAGCGGCACACCCACAGGGGGATATGGCTACACCTTC,CASGTPTGGYGYTF
TRBJ2-2,NA,NA,TRBV30,TGTGCCTGGCGACAGGGAGGGACCGGGGAGCTGTTTTTT,CAWRQGGTGELFF
TRBJ1-4,NA,NA,TRBV25-1,TGTGCCAGCAGTGAAGCGGCGGGTTCTAATGAAAAACTGTTTTTT,CASSEAAGSNEKLFF
TRBJ2-7,TRBD2,NA,TRBV27,TGTGCCAGCAGTTTCTGGACTAGCGGGGGTCCATCCTACGAGCAGTACTTC,CASSFWTSGGPSYEQYF
TRBJ2-3,NA,once,TRBV7-9,TGTGCCAGCAGAGGACAAGGGTCGGGAACAGATACGCAGTATTTT,CASRGQGSGTDTQYF
TRBJ2-1,TRBD2,NA,TRBV20-1,TGCAGTGCTCACCGCGGGAGAGGGGACTACAATGAGCAGTTCTTC,CSAHRGRGDYNEQFF
TRBJ2-7,TRBD1,NA,TRBV6-5,TGTGCCAGCAGGCCGGGACAGACCTACGAGCAGTACTTC,CASRPGQTYEQYF
TRBJ1-6,TRBD1,NA,TRBV30,TGTGCCTCTTCCGGGACAGGGTCGTCACCCCTCCACTTT,CASSGTGSSPLHF
TRBJ1-2,NA,NA,TRBV27,TGTGCCAGCAGTCCATTGGGAGAGTGGGGCTATGGCTACACCTTC,CASSPLGEWGYGYTF
TRBJ1-2,NA,NA,TRBV20-1,TGCAGTGCTAGAGATCTGAACTATGGCTACACCTTC,CSARDLNYGYTF
TRBJ1-1,NA,NA,TRBV4-3,TGCGCCAGCAGCCAAGACGAGGGGGAGACAGCCCGTGAAGCTTTCTTT,CASSQDEGETAREAFF
TRBJ2-1,TRBD2,NA,TRBV4-3,TGCGCCAGCAGCCAAGAAAGCGGGGGCTATGAGCAGTTCTTC,CASSQESGGYEQFF
TRBJ2-7,NA,NA,TRBV27,TGTGCCAGCAGCCCGGATGTGACCTACGAGCAGTACTTC,CASSPDVTYEQYF
TRBJ2-7,NA,NA,TRBV27,TGTGCCAGCAGATCACAGGGACGCGGGGACGAGCAGTACTTC,CASRSQGRGDEQYF
TRBJ2-5,NA,NA,TRBV9,TGTGCCAGCAGCGTATTTGGGGGGCAAGAGACCCAGTACTTC,CASSVFGGQETQYF
TRBJ1-1,NA,NA,TRBV20-1,TGCAGTGCTCCCGGACAGCGAGGGGCTGAAGCTTTCTTT,CSAPGQRGAEAFF
TRBJ2-7,NA,NA,TRBV9,TGTGCCAGCAGCCTGAGTGGTCACGAGCAGTACTTC,CASSLSGHEQYF
TRBJ2-1,NA,NA,TRBV14,TGTGCCAGCAGCCAACGTCGCGGGCAATACAATGAGCAGTTCTTC,CASSQRRGQYNEQFF